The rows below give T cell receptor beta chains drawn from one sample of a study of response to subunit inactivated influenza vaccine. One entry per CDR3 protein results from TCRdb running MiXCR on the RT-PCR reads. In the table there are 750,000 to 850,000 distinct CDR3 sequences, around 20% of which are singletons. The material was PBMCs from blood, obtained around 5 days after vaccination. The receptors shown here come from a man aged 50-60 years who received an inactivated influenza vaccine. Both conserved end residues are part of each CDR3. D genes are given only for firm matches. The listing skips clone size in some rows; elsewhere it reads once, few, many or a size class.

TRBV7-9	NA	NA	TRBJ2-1	TGTGCCAGCAGCAACCGGGACCTACCTTCCAATGAGCAGTTCTTC	CASSNRDLPSNEQFF
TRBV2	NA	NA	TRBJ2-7	TGTGCCAGCAGCGCCCCCGGACAGCCGTCCTACGAGCAGTACTTC	CASSAPGQPSYEQYF
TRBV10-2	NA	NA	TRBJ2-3	TGCGCCAGCAGTGAGACCAGACTAGTCCGGGGAACAGATACGCAGTATTTT	CASSETRLVRGTDTQYF
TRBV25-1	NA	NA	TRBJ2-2	TGTGCCAGCAAAGACGCGAGAACCGGGGAGCTGTTTTTT	CASKDARTGELFF
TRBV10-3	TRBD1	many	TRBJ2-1	TGTGCCATCAGCGCACCGACAGGGTCCTACAATGAGCAGTTCTTC	CAISAPTGSYNEQFF
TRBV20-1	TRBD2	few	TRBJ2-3	TGCAGTGGAAAGCGGGAACCTAGCACAGATACGCAGTATTTT	CSGKREPSTDTQYF
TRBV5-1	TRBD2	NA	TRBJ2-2	TGCGCCAGCAGCGGAACGACTAGCGCGAACACCGGGGAGCTGTTTTTT	CASSGTTSANTGELFF
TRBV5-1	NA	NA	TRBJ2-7	TGCGCCAGCAGCTTGGGATCGGGAGAGTACGAGCAGTACTTC	CASSLGSGEYEQYF
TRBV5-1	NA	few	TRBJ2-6	TGCGCCAGCAGCTCGGATAGTGGACGGATCTCTGGGGCCAACGTCCTGACTTTC	CASSSDSGRISGANVLTF
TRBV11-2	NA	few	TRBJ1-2	TGTGCCAGCACCCCTCGTGGAGGGCGTTATGGCTACACCTTC	CASTPRGGRYGYTF
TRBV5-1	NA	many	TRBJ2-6	TGCGCCAGCAGCTTAGAGGGGGTCCGAACCTCTGGGGCCAACGTCCTGACTTTC	CASSLEGVRTSGANVLTF
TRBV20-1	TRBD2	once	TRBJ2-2	TGCAGTGCTAGAGATTCTAGCGGGAGGACCACCGGGGAGCTGGTTTTT	CSARDSSGRTTGELVF
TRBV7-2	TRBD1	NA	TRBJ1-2	TGTGCCAGCAGCTTACCGCCAGCCGGGACAGGGGTTCGCTATGGCTACACCTTC	CASSLPPAGTGVRYGYTF
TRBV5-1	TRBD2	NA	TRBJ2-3	TGCGCCAGCAGCACTGGACTAGCCGGAGTCGCGGATACGCAGTATTTT	CASSTGLAGVADTQYF
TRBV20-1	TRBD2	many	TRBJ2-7	TGCAGTGCGGGGGGTTCTAGCGGAGTCTACGAGCAGTACTTC	CSAGGSSGVYEQYF
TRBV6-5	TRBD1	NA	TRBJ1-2	TGTGCCAGCAGTTACTCAAGACAGGGAAGAGCTAAGGACTATGGCTACACCTTC	CASSYSRQGRAKDYGYTF
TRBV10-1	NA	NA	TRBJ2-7	TGCGCCAGCAGTGAAGGGTCCCAGGGCCTCGAGCAGTACTTC	CASSEGSQGLEQYF
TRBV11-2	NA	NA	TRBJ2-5	TGTACCAGCAGCCACCTCCTTTTCCCCTATGAATACCGGGACACCCAAGAGACCCAGTACTTC	CTSSHLLFPYEYRDTQETQYF
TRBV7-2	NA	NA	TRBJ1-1	TGTGCCAGCAGCTTACCCCGCAGGGAGACTGAAGCTTTCTTT	CASSLPRRETEAFF
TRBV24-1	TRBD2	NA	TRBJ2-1	TGTGCCACCAGTGGAACTAGCGGGGGGACGTACAATGAGCAGTTCTTC	CATSGTSGGTYNEQFF
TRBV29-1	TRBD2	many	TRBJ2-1	TGCAGCGTTGAGGGAATTACTAGCGGGCAAAACCCCTTTTCCGATGAGCAGTTCTTC	CSVEGITSGQNPFSDEQFF
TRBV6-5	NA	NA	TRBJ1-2	TGTGCCAGCAGTTACTCACGGACGGCCCTGGGCTACACCTTC	CASSYSRTALGYTF
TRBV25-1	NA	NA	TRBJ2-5	TGTGCCAGCAGTGAGGCTCTGGGGGGTCTTGAGGAGACCCAGTACTTC	CASSEALGGLEETQYF
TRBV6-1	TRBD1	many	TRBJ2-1	TGTGCCAGCAGTGCCTCAGGGGGCTATGAGCAGTTCTTC	CASSASGGYEQFF
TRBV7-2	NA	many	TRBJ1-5	TGTGCCAGCAGCTTAGGACAGTTTAATCAGCCCCAGCATTTT	CASSLGQFNQPQHF
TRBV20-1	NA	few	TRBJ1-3	TGCAGTTGGGCCTCTGGAAACACCATATATTTT	CSWASGNTIYF
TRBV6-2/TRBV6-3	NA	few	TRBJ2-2	TGTGCCAGCAGTTCATCGGGGTACGGGGAGCTGTTTTTT	CASSSSGYGELFF
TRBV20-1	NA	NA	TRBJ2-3	TGCAGTGCTAGAGTCTGGGGCACAGATACGCAGTATTTT	CSARVWGTDTQYF
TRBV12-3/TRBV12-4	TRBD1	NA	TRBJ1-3	TGTGCCAGCAGCTACTACAGGGGACTCTTAAACACCATATATTTT	CASSYYRGLLNTIYF
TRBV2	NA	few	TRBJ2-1	TGTGCCAGCAGTGAAGCGGGGGGTCCCTCGGGCAATGAGCAGTTCTTC	CASSEAGGPSGNEQFF
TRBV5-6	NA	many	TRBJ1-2	TGTGCCAGCAGCCATCCTTTGTGGCGGGGGGCCGCTAACTATGGCTACACCTTC	CASSHPLWRGAANYGYTF
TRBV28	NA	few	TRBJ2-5	TGTGCCAGCCCCCGAGAGACCCAGTACTTC	CASPRETQYF
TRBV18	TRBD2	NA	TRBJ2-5	TGTGCCAGCTCACCCTCGACTCCGGGACTAGCGGGAGGGGAGACCCAGTACTTC	CASSPSTPGLAGGETQYF
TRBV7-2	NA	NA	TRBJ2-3	TGTGCCAGCAGCCCTACTAGAATCAGCACAGATACGCAGTATTTT	CASSPTRISTDTQYF
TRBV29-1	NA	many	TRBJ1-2	TGCAGCGTTGAAGATCTGGGCATCAGTCCCACCTTC	CSVEDLGISPTF
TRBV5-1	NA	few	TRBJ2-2	TGCGCCAGCAGCCCAAGACAAGATAACACCGGGGAGCTGTTTTTT	CASSPRQDNTGELFF
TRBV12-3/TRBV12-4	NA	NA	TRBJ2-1	TGTGCCAGCAGTTTAGTCGGGGACTCCCTCAATAGTGAGCAGTTCTTC	CASSLVGDSLNSEQFF
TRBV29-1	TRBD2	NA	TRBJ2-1	TGCAGCGTGGAGCGGGGGGGCAGCTCCTACAATGAGCAGTTCTTC	CSVERGGSSYNEQFF
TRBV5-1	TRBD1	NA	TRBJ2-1	TGCGCCAGCAGCTTGGACGGGACAGGGCACAATGAGCAGTTCTTC	CASSLDGTGHNEQFF